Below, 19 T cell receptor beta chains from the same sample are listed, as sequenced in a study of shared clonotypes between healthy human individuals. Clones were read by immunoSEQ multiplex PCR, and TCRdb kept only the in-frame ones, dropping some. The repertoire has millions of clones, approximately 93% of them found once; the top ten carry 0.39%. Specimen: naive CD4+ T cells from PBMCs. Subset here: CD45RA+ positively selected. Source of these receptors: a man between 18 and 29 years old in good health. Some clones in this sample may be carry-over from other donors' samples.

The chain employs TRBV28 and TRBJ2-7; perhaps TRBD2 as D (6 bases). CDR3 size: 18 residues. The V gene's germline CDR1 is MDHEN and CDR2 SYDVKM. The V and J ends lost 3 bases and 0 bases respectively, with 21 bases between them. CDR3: CASSFSYTFGGTSYEQYF. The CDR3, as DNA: TGTGCCAGCAGTTTCTCTTACACTTTTGGCGGGACCTCCTACGAGCAGTACTTC.

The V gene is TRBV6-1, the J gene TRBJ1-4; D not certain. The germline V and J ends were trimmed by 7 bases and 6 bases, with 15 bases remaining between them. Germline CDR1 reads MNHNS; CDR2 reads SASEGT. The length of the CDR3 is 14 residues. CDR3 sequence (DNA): TGTGCCAGCATGTTTGTCGGTTCTCATGAAAAACTGTTTTTT. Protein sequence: CASMFVGSHEKLFF.

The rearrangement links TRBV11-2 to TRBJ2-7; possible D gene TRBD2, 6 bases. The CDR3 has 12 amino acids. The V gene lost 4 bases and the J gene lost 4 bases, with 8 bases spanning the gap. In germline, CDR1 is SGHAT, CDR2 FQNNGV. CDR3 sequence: CASSSRGYEQYF. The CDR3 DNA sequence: TGTGCCAGCAGCTCGCGGGGTTACGAGCAGTACTTC. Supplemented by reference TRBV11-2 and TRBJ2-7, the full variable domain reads EAGVAQSPRYKIIEKRQSVAFWCNPISGHATLYWYQQILGQGPKLLIQFQNNGVVDDSQLPKDRFSAERLKGVDSTLKIQPAKLEDSAVYLCASSSRGYEQYFGPGTRLTVT.

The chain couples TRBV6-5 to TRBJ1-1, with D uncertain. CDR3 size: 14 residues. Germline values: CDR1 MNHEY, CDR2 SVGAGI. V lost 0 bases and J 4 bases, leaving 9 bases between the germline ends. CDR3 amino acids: CASSYSWGATEAFF. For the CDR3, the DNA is TGTGCCAGCAGTTACTCGTGGGGTGCCACTGAAGCTTTCTTT.

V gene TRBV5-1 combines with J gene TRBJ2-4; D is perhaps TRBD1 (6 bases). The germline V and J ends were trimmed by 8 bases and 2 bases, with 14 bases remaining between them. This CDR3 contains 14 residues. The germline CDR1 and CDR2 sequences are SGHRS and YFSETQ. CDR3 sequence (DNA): TGCGCCAGGTATTTAACAGGGACCAAAAACATTCAGTACTTC. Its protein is CARYLTGTKNIQYF.

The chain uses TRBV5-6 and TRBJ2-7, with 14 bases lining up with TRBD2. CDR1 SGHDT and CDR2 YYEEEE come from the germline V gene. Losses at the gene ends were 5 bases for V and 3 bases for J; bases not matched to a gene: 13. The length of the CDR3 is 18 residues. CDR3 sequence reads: CASRPPGLAGGLYYEQYF. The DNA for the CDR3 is TGTGCCAGCAGACCGCCTGGACTAGCGGGAGGACTCTACTACGAGCAGTACTTC.

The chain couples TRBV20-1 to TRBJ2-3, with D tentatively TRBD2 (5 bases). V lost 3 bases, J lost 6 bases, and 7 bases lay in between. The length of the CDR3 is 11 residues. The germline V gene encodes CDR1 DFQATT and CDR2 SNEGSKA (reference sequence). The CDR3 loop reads CSASREDTQYF. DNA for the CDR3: TGCAGTGCTAGTAGGGAGGATACGCAGTATTTT.

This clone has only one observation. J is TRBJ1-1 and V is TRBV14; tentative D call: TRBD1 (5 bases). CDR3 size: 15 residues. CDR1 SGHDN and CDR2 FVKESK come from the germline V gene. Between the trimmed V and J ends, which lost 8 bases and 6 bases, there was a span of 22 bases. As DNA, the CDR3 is TGTGCCAGCTCCTTGGACCGGGGGAGAGGCGCTGAAGCTTTCTTT. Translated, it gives CASSLDRGRGAEAFF.

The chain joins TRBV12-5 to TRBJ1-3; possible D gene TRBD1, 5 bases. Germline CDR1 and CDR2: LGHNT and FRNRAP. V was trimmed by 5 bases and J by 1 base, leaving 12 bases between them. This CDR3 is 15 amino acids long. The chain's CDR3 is CASGLGTASGNTIYF. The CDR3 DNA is TGTGCTAGTGGTCTGGGGACGGCGTCTGGAAACACCATATATTTT. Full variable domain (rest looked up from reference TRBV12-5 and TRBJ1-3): DARVTQTPRHKVTEMGQEVTMRCQPILGHNTVFWYRQTMMQGLELLAYFRNRAPLDDSGMPKDRFSAEMPDATLATLKIQPSEPRDSAVYFCASGLGTASGNTIYFGEGSWLTVV.

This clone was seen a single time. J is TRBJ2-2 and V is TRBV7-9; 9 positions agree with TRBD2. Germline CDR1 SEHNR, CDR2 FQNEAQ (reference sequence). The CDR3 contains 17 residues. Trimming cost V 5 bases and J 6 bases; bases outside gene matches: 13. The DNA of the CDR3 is TGTGCCAGCAGCGGTACCGGGAGCGGGAGGTCTCCCGGGGAGCTGTTTTTT. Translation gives CASSGTGSGRSPGELFF. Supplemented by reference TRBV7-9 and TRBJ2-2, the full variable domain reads DTGVSQNPRHKITKRGQNVTFRCDPISEHNRLYWYRQTLGQGPEFLTYFQNEAQLEKSRLLSDRFSAERPKGSFSTLEIQRTEQGDSAMYLCASSGTGSGRSPGELFFGEGSRLTVL.

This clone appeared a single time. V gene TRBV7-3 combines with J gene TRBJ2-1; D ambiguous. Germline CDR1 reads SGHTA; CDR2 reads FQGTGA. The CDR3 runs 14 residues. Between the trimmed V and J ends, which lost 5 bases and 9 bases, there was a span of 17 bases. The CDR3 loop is CASSPLRSSGEQFF. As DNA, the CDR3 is TGTGCCAGCAGCCCCCTCCGGTCTAGTGGTGAGCAGTTCTTC.

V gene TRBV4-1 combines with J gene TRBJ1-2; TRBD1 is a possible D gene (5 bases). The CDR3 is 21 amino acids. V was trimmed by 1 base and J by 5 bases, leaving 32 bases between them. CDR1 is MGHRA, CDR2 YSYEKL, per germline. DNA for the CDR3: TGCGCCAGCAGCCAAGGGAGGGGCGGCTACGAAGAGGGTTTGGGACTTTATGGCTACACCTTC. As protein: CASSQGRGGYEEGLGLYGYTF.

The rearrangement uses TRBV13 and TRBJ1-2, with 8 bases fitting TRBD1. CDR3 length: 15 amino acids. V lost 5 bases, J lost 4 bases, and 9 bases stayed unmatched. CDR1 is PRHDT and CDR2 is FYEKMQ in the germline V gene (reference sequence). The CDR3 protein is CASSLRGTGLYGYTF. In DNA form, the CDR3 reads TGTGCCAGCAGCCTAAGAGGGACAGGCCTCTATGGCTACACCTTC. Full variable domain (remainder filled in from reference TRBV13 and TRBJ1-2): AAGVIQSPRHLIKEKRETATLKCYPIPRHDTVYWYQQGPGQDPQFLISFYEKMQSDKGSIPDRFSAQQFSDYHSELNMSSLELGDSALYFCASSLRGTGLYGYTFGSGTRLTVV.

The CDR3 nucleotides are TGTGCCAGCTCACAGCAGAACACTGAAGCTTTCTTT. It specifies CASSQQNTEAFF. V is TRBV7-3 and J is TRBJ1-1; D not certain. Germline CDR1 and CDR2: SGHTA and FQGTGA. The germline V and J ends were trimmed by 8 bases and 1 base, with 8 bases remaining between them. The CDR3 sequence is 12 residues long.

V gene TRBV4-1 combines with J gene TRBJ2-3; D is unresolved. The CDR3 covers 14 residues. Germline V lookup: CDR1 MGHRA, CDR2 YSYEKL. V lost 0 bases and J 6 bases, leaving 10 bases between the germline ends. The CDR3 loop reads CASSQEGRVDTQYF. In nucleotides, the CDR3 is TGCGCCAGCAGCCAAGAGGGCCGGGTTGATACGCAGTATTTT.

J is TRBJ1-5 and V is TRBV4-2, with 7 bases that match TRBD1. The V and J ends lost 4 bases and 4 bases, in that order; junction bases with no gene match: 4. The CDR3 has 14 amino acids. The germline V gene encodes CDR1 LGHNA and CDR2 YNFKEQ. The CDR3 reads CASSRTGRNQPQHF. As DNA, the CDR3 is TGTGCCAGCAGCCGGACAGGAAGGAATCAGCCCCAGCATTTT.

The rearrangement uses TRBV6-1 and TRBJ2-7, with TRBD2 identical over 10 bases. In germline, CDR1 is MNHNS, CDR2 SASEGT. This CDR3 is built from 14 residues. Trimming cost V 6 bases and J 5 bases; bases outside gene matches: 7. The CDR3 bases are TGTGCCAGCAGGATAAGCGGGAGGGCCGACGAGCAGTACTTC. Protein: CASRISGRADEQYF.

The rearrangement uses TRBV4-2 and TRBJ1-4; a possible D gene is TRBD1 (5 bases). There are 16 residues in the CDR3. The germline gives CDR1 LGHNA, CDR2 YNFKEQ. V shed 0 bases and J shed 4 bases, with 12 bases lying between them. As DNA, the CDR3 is TGTGCCAGCAGCCAAGATCTTACAGGCGGTAATGAAAAACTGTTTTTT. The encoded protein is CASSQDLTGGNEKLFF.

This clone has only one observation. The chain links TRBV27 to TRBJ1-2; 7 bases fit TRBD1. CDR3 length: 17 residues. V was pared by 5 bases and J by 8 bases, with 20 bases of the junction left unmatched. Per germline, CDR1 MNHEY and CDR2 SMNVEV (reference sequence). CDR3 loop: CASSKTPPGQFTWGYTF. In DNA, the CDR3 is TGTGCCAGCAGTAAAACGCCTCCGGGACAGTTTACGTGGGGCTACACCTTC.